The 12 T cell receptor beta chains reported below all come from one sample, sequenced in a study of shared clonotypes between healthy human individuals. Sequencing was performed with immunoSEQ multiplex PCR; in TCRdb, only in-frame clones are kept and a portion is missing. The data hold 550,000 to 650,000 clones, with 96% observed a single time. Naive CD8 cells, CD45RO-negative and positively selected for CCR7, excluded terminally differentiated effector memory CD45RA+ cells. Input material: naive CD8+ T cells sorted from blood. The receptors here all came from a young woman in good health.

CDR3 amino acids: CASSSGTSGKQFF. CDR3 coding DNA: TGTGCCAGCAGTTCTGGGACTAGCGGAAAGCAGTTCTTC. The V gene is TRBV27, the J gene TRBJ2-1; 11 bases are shared with TRBD2. Trimming removed 4 bases from V and 11 bases from J; junction bases left unmatched: 4. The germline CDR1 and CDR2 sequences are MNHEY and SMNVEV (reference sequence). The CDR3 length is 13 residues.

This rearrangement joins TRBV7-7 to TRBJ1-5; D remains ambiguous. This CDR3 spans 16 amino acids. Trimming took 5 bases from V and 0 from J, leaving 14 bases between them. Germline CDR1 reads SSHAT; CDR2 reads FNYEAQ (reference sequence). Written as DNA, the CDR3 is TGTGCCAGCAGCGGCCAGATGCCCTATAGCAATCAGCCCCAGCATTTT. As protein: CASSGQMPYSNQPQHF.

Written as DNA, the CDR3 is TGTGCCAGTAGTCAAAGACAGGGGACCTACGAGCAGTACTTC. This encodes CASSQRQGTYEQYF. The chain combines TRBV19 with TRBJ2-7, with 8 bases lining up with TRBD1. Trimming cost V 5 bases and J 2 bases; bases outside gene matches: 5. Germline-derived CDR1 and CDR2 are LNHDA and SQIVND (reference sequence). CDR3 length equals 14 residues.

The V and J genes are TRBV6-5 and TRBJ2-5, with 7 bases aligning to TRBD1. The V gene's germline CDR1 is MNHEY and CDR2 SVGAGI. CDR3 size: 14 residues. Unmatched junction bases numbered 3, after V lost 2 bases and J lost 3 bases. CDR3 DNA sequence: TGTGCCAGCAGTTACCAAGGGACAGAAGAGACCCAGTACTTC. It specifies CASSYQGTEETQYF.

This clone was counted once. The CDR3 here is CASSPGQGIRDTEAFF. CDR3 DNA sequence: TGTGCCAGCAGCCCGGGACAGGGGATTAGGGACACTGAAGCTTTCTTT. This chain uses TRBV11-2 with TRBJ1-1, with 10 nucleotides matching TRBD1. V trimming: 5 bases; J trimming: 3 bases; junction bases outside the gene matches: 9. In germline, CDR1 is SGHAT, CDR2 FQNNGV. There are 16 residues in the CDR3.

This clone showed up just once. V gene TRBV7-9 combines with J gene TRBJ2-3; 7 positions agree with TRBD2. Germline values: CDR1 SEHNR, CDR2 FQNEAQ (reference sequence). Germline trimming cut 1 base from V and 6 bases from J; bases unmatched to any gene: 7. The CDR3 sequence is 15 residues long. The CDR3: CASSLGRTSVDTQYF. In DNA form, the CDR3 reads TGTGCCAGCAGCTTAGGTAGAACTAGCGTCGATACGCAGTATTTT. Variable domain in full (rest from reference TRBV7-9 and TRBJ2-3): DTGVSQNPRHKITKRGQNVTFRCDPISEHNRLYWYRQTLGQGPEFLTYFQNEAQLEKSRLLSDRFSAERPKGSFSTLEIQRTEQGDSAMYLCASSLGRTSVDTQYFGPGTRLTVL.

The chain uses TRBV19 and TRBJ2-7; no definite D call. The CDR3 totals 17 residues. Germline V lookup: CDR1 LNHDA, CDR2 SQIVND (reference sequence). The ends were cut back, 3 bases at V and 1 base at J, with 19 bases in the middle. The CDR3 region has the DNA TGTGCCAGTAGTATTCCCGTCCCCGGCCGTTTGTCCTACGAGCAGTACTTC. This encodes CASSIPVPGRLSYEQYF.

The chain has TRBV29-1 and TRBJ2-7; D is possibly TRBD1 or TRBD2 (5 bases each). CDR1 is SQVTM and CDR2 is ANQGSEA in the germline V gene. This CDR3 region has 13 residues. The V and J ends lost 4 bases and 0 bases respectively, with 10 bases between them. CDR3 sequence reads: CSVASGASYEQYF. The CDR3 coding sequence is TGCAGCGTTGCCTCCGGGGCCTCCTACGAGCAGTACTTC.

This sequence joins TRBV2 and TRBJ2-1, with 7 bases lining up with TRBD1. The ends lost 1 base at V and 0 bases at J; junction bases unmatched: 3. The CDR3 sequence is 16 residues long. Germline CDR1 reads SNHLY; CDR2 reads FYNNEI. The CDR3 DNA is TGTGCCAGCAGTGAAGGACAGGGCTTCTCCTACAATGAGCAGTTCTTC. Translation: CASSEGQGFSYNEQFF.

The chain uses TRBV7-9 and TRBJ2-1, with TRBD2 matching over 12 bases. The CDR3 totals 16 residues. Germline CDR1 is SEHNR and CDR2 is FQNEAQ (reference sequence). Trimming took 5 bases from V and 10 from J; bases not matched to a gene: 12. The CDR3 DNA reads TGTGCCAGCAGCCGAGGACTAGCGGGATTTTTATGGGAGCAGTTCTTC. Residues: CASSRGLAGFLWEQFF. Filled out from reference TRBV7-9 and TRBJ2-1, the complete variable domain reads DTGVSQNPRHKITKRGQNVTFRCDPISEHNRLYWYRQTLGQGPEFLTYFQNEAQLEKSRLLSDRFSAERPKGSFSTLEIQRTEQGDSAMYLCASSRGLAGFLWEQFFGPGTRLTVL.

The chain recombines TRBV7-9 with TRBJ2-4, with TRBD2 as a possible D gene (6 bases). CDR1 is SEHNR and CDR2 is FQNEAQ in the germline V gene (reference sequence). The CDR3 covers 15 residues. Trimming pared 5 bases from V and 0 bases from J, leaving 11 bases between. The CDR3 is CASSPMGLAKNIQYF. The CDR3, as DNA: TGTGCCAGCAGCCCCATGGGACTAGCCAAAAACATTCAGTACTTC. The entire variable domain, with the rest obtained from reference TRBV7-9 and TRBJ2-4, is as follows: DTGVSQNPRHKITKRGQNVTFRCDPISEHNRLYWYRQTLGQGPEFLTYFQNEAQLEKSRLLSDRFSAERPKGSFSTLEIQRTEQGDSAMYLCASSPMGLAKNIQYFGAGTRLSVL.

The rearrangement joins TRBV5-1 to TRBJ1-2; 7 bases agree with TRBD1. The length of the CDR3 is 17 residues. The trim removed 4 bases at V and 0 bases at J, leaving 12 bases unmatched. Per germline, CDR1 SGHRS and CDR2 YFSETQ. Written as DNA, the CDR3 is TGCGCCAGCAGCCTCAACGAGGGGACAGCCACTAACTATGGCTACACCTTC. As protein: CASSLNEGTATNYGYTF.